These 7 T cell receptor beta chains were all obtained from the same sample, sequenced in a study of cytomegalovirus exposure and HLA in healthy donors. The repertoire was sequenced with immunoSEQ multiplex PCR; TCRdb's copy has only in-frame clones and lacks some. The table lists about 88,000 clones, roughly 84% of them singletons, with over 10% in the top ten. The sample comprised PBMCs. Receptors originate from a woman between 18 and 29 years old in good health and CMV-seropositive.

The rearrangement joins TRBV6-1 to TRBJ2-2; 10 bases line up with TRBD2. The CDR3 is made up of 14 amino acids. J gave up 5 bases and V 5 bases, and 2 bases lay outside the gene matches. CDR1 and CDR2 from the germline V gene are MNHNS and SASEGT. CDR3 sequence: CASSQTSGTGELFF. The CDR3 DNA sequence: TGTGCCAGCAGTCAGACTAGCGGGACCGGGGAGCTGTTTTTT.

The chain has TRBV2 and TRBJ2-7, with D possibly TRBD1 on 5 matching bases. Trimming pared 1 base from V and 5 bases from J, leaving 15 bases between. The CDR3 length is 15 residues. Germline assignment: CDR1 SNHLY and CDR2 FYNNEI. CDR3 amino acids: CASSEGIDSPHEQYF. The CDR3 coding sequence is TGTGCCAGCAGTGAAGGGATAGACAGCCCCCACGAGCAGTACTTC.

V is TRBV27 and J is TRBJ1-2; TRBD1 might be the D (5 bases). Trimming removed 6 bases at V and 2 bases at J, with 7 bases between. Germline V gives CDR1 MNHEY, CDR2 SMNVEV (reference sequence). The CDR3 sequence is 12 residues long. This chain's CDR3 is CASSPGNYGYTF. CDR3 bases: TGTGCCAGCAGCCCAGGGAACTATGGCTACACCTTC.

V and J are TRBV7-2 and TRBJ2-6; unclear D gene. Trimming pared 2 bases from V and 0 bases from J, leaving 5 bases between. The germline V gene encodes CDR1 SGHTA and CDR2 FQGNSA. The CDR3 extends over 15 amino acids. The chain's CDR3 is CASSLTFSGANVLTF. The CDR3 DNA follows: TGTGCCAGCAGCTTAACTTTCTCTGGGGCCAACGTCCTGACTTTC.

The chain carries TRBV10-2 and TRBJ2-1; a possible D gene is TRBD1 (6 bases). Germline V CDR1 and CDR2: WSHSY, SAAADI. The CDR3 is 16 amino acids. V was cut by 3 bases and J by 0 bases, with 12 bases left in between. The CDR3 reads CASSDPGQSSYNEQFF. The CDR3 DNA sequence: TGCGCCAGCAGTGACCCAGGACAGAGCTCCTACAATGAGCAGTTCTTC.

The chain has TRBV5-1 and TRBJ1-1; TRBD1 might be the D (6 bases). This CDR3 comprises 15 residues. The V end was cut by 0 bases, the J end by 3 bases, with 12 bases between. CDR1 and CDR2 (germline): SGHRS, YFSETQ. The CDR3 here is CASSLERGAYTEAFF. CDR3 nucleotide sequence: TGCGCCAGCAGCTTGGAACGGGGGGCCTACACTGAAGCTTTCTTT.

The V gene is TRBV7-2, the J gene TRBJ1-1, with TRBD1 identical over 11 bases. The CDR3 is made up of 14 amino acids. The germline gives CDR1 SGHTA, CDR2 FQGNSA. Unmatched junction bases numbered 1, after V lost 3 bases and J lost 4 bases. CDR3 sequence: CASSFGTGGTEAFF. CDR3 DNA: TGTGCCAGCAGCTTCGGGACAGGGGGCACTGAAGCTTTCTTT.